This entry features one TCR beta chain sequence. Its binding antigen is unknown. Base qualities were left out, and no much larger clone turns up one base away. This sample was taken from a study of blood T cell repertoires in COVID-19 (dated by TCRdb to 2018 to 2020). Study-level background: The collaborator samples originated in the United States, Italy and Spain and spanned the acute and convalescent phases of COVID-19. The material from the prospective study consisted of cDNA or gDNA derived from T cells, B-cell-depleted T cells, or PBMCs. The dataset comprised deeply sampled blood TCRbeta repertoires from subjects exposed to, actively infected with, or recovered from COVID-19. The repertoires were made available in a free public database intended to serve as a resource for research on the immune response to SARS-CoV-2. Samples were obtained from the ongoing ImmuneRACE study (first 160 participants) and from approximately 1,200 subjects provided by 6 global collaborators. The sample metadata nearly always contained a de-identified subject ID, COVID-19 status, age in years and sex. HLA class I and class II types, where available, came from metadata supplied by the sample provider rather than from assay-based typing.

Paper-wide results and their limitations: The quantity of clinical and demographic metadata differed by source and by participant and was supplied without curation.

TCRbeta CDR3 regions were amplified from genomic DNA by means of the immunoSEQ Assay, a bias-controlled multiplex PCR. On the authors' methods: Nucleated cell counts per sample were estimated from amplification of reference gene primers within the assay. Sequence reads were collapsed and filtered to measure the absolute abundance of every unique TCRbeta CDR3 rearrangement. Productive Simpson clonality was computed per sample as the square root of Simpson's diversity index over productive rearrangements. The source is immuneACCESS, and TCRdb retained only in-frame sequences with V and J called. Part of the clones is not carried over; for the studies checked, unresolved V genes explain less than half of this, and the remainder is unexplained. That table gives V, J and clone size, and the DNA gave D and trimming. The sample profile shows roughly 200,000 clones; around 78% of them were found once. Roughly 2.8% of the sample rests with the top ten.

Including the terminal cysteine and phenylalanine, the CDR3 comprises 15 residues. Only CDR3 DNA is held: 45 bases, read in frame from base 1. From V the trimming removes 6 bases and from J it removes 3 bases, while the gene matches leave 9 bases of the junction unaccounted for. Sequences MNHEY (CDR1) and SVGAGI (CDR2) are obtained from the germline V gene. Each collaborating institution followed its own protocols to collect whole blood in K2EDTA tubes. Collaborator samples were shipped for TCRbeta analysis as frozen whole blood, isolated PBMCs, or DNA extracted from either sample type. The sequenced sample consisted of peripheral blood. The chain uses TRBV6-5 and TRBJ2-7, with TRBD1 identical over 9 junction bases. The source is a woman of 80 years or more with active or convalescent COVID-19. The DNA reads TGTGCCAGCAGAGCCCACCGGGACAGGGACTACGAGCAGTACTTC. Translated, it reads CASRAHRDRDYEQYF.